The next 29 T cell receptor beta chains were all read from a single sample in a study of OX40 agonist ivuxolimab in advanced cancers. Assay: immunoSEQ multiplex PCR; the TCRdb copy retains only in-frame clones and omits some. The table includes around 93,000 clones, 85% to 90% detected once. This specimen consisted of CD4+ or CD8+ T cells sorted from blood, obtained in a trial of the OX40 agonist ivuxolimab. These receptors were obtained from an adult with an advanced solid tumor such as melanoma, head and neck, liver or kidney cancer.

V gene TRBV11-2 combines with J gene TRBJ1-2; possible D gene TRBD1, 6 bases. This CDR3 comprises 15 residues. V lost 1 base to trimming and J lost 4 bases, with 13 bases between them. Germline loops: CDR1 SGHAT, CDR2 FQNNGV. The CDR3 loop is CASSLASGVIYGYTF. The CDR3, as DNA: TGTGCCAGCAGCTTAGCGTCAGGGGTTATCTATGGCTACACCTTC. Together with reference TRBV11-2 and TRBJ1-2, the CDR3 gives the full variable domain: EAGVAQSPRYKIIEKRQSVAFWCNPISGHATLYWYQQILGQGPKLLIQFQNNGVVDDSQLPKDRFSAERLKGVDSTLKIQPAKLEDSAVYLCASSLASGVIYGYTFGSGTRLTVV.

V and J are TRBV5-1 and TRBJ2-2; 9 bases are a match to TRBD1. The CDR3 extends over 17 amino acids. The V gene end was trimmed by 1 base and the J gene end by 4 bases; junction bases not matched to a gene: 8. Germline CDR1 SGHRS, CDR2 YFSETQ. The CDR3, as DNA: TGCGCCAGCAGCTTGTCCCAGGGGACAGGGATCACCGGGGAGCTGTTTTTT. Its translation: CASSLSQGTGITGELFF.

J is TRBJ1-1 and V is TRBV7-8; 8 nucleotides line up with TRBD1. Germline V gene sequence: CDR1 SGHVS, CDR2 FQNEAQ. J was trimmed by 3 bases and V by 1 base; bases with no gene match: 4. The CDR3 extends over 15 amino acids. DNA for the CDR3: TGTGCCAGCAGCTTAGGACAGGGGCGGGACACTGAAGCTTTCTTT. Translating it yields CASSLGQGRDTEAFF.

The chain has TRBV5-1 and TRBJ1-3, with unresolved D. Germline V gives CDR1 SGHRS, CDR2 YFSETQ. CDR3 length equals 16 residues. V shed 0 bases and J shed 0 bases, with 10 bases lying between them. The CDR3 DNA is TGCGCCAGCAGCTTGGCGGGAACCGTCTCTGGAAACACCATATATTTT. It specifies CASSLAGTVSGNTIYF.

V gene TRBV7-9 combines with J gene TRBJ2-5; the D is unclear. The CDR3 is made up of 13 amino acids. Trimming pared 2 bases from V and 5 bases from J, leaving 9 bases between. Germline V gene lookup returns CDR1 SEHNR and CDR2 FQNEAQ (reference sequence). This chain's CDR3 is CASSLSGSETQYF. The CDR3 DNA sequence: TGTGCCAGCAGCTTATCCGGGTCGGAGACCCAGTACTTC. The variable domain in full, completed from reference TRBV7-9 and TRBJ2-5, reads DTGVSQNPRHKITKRGQNVTFRCDPISEHNRLYWYRQTLGQGPEFLTYFQNEAQLEKSRLLSDRFSAERPKGSFSTLEIQRTEQGDSAMYLCASSLSGSETQYFGPGTRLLVL.

The rearrangement links TRBV6-1 to TRBJ2-3; 7 positions match TRBD1. In germline, CDR1 is MNHNS, CDR2 SASEGT. The CDR3 runs to 13 residues. V trimming: 10 bases; J trimming: 1 base; junction bases outside the gene matches: 5. The CDR3 is CATRGTGTDTQYF. The CDR3 coding sequence is TGTGCCACCCGAGGGACAGGCACAGATACGCAGTATTTT.

The chain combines TRBV4-1 with TRBJ2-7; D is unresolved. V was pared by 1 base and J by 7 bases, with 11 bases between. The germline gives CDR1 MGHRA, CDR2 YSYEKL. This CDR3 contains 13 residues. The CDR3 coding sequence is TGCGCCAGCAGCCAAGGATTACGTTGGGAGCAGTACTTC. It specifies CASSQGLRWEQYF.

The rearrangement links TRBV11-2 to TRBJ1-1, with D unresolved. The germline CDR1 and CDR2 sequences are SGHAT and FQNNGV. The CDR3 consists of 13 residues. V was cut by 0 bases and J by 6 bases, with 8 bases left in between. The CDR3 DNA reads as TGTGCCAGCAGCTTAGATTTAGCACCTGAAGCTTTCTTT. Its translation: CASSLDLAPEAFF.

The chain is built from TRBV15 and TRBJ2-1; D tentatively reads TRBD1 or TRBD2 (5 bases each). Germline assignment: CDR1 LNHNV and CDR2 YYDKDF (reference sequence). The V end was cut by 0 bases, the J end by 10 bases, with 10 bases between. The CDR3 covers 13 residues. CDR3 DNA: TGTGCCACCAGCAGAGATAAGAGGGGCGAGCAGTTCTTC. This encodes CATSRDKRGEQFF.

This chain connects TRBV5-1 to TRBJ2-7, with TRBD2 matching over 7 bases. This CDR3 region has 14 residues. Germline CDR1 SGHRS, CDR2 YFSETQ. The ends lost 3 bases at V and 2 bases at J; junction bases unmatched: 5. The CDR3 sequence: CASSWGGGPYEQYF. In DNA form, the CDR3 reads TGCGCCAGCAGCTGGGGGGGAGGTCCCTACGAGCAGTACTTC.

The chain combines TRBV11-2 with TRBJ2-7; D gene uncertain. Germline V gene sequence: CDR1 SGHAT, CDR2 FQNNGV. This CDR3 comprises 14 residues. Trimming pared 1 base from V and 4 bases from J, leaving 11 bases between. Here the CDR3 reads CASSLGASLYEQYF. As DNA, the CDR3 is TGTGCCAGCAGCTTAGGGGCGAGTTTGTACGAGCAGTACTTC.

The V and J genes are TRBV5-1 and TRBJ1-1; D is unresolved. Germline V gives CDR1 SGHRS, CDR2 YFSETQ. This CDR3 contains 13 residues. V was cut by 3 bases and J by 1 base, with 7 bases left in between. As DNA, the CDR3 is TGCGCCAGCAGCTCAACAACGAACACTGAAGCTTTCTTT. Its protein is CASSSTTNTEAFF. Full variable domain (missing parts from reference TRBV5-1 and TRBJ1-1): KAGVTQTPRYLIKTRGQQVTLSCSPISGHRSVSWYQQTPGQGLQFLFEYFSETQRNKGNFPGRFSGRQFSNSRSEMNVSTLELGDSALYLCASSSTTNTEAFFGQGTRLTVV.

The chain is built from TRBV5-8 and TRBJ1-1; no clear D gene. CDR1 and CDR2 from the germline V gene are SGHTS and YDEGEE. CDR3 length equals 13 residues. Trimming cost V 2 bases and J 1 base, with 6 bases left between them. This CDR3 reads CASSFNKNTEAFF. In DNA form, the CDR3 reads TGTGCCAGCAGCTTTAACAAGAACACTGAAGCTTTCTTT.

The chain joins TRBV7-9 to TRBJ2-2; D is unclear. Trimming cost V 5 bases and J 6 bases, with 10 bases left between them. Germline-derived CDR1 and CDR2 are SEHNR and FQNEAQ (reference sequence). The length of the CDR3 is 13 residues. The CDR3 bases are TGTGCCAGCAGCGCCCTGGGTCCCGGGGAGCTGTTTTTT. Its protein product is CASSALGPGELFF. The full variable domain, completed using reference TRBV7-9 and TRBJ2-2, is DTGVSQNPRHKITKRGQNVTFRCDPISEHNRLYWYRQTLGQGPEFLTYFQNEAQLEKSRLLSDRFSAERPKGSFSTLEIQRTEQGDSAMYLCASSALGPGELFFGEGSRLTVL.

The chain joins TRBV19 to TRBJ2-5; either TRBD1 or TRBD2 may fit D (5 bases each). The CDR3 is 13 residues long. CDR1 and CDR2 from the germline V gene are LNHDA and SQIVND (reference sequence). The V end lost 8 bases, the J end lost 5 bases, and 15 bases lay between the germline ends. As DNA, the CDR3 is TGTGCCAGTGGGGAGTGGGGCGGGGAGACCCAGTACTTC. It specifies CASGEWGGETQYF.

The genes are TRBV4-1 and TRBJ2-7, with D unclear. Germline V gives CDR1 MGHRA, CDR2 YSYEKL. The CDR3 has 14 residues. V lost 2 bases and J lost 0, with 8 bases in between. The CDR3 sequence is CASSQTDPSYEQYF. The CDR3 DNA follows: TGCGCCAGCAGCCAAACCGACCCCTCCTACGAGCAGTACTTC.

Only one count was recorded for this clone. The chain links TRBV12-5 to TRBJ2-1, with TRBD1 as a possible D gene (6 bases). V lost 3 bases and J 11 bases, leaving 17 bases between the germline ends. The CDR3 totals 14 residues. Germline CDR1 reads LGHNT; CDR2 reads FRNRAP. CDR3 residues: CASGLSPPGHKQFF. CDR3 DNA sequence: TGTGCTAGTGGTTTAAGTCCCCCGGGACACAAGCAGTTCTTC.

The chain joins TRBV19 to TRBJ2-1, with 13 bases lining up with TRBD2. Germline loops: CDR1 LNHDA, CDR2 SQIVND (reference sequence). This CDR3 is built from 16 residues. The trim removed 7 bases at V and 7 bases at J, leaving 10 bases unmatched. The DNA of the CDR3 is TGTGCCAGTAAGGGAACTAGCGGGAGGGCCCTGAATGAGCAGTTCTTC. Amino acid sequence: CASKGTSGRALNEQFF.

V and J are TRBV7-8 and TRBJ2-3, with TRBD1 as a possible D gene (6 bases). Trimming shortened V by 5 bases and J by 2 bases, and 14 bases separated the two germline ends. The CDR3 contains 15 residues. The germline V gene encodes CDR1 SGHVS and CDR2 FQNEAQ. The CDR3, as DNA: TGTGCCAGCAGCCTTCGACAGGTGGCCACAGATACGCAGTATTTT. Translated: CASSLRQVATDTQYF. The full variable domain, with the rest looked up from reference TRBV7-8 and TRBJ2-3, is GAGVSQSPRYKVAKRGQDVALRCDPISGHVSLFWYQQALGQGPEFLTYFQNEAQLDKSGLPSDRFFAERPEGSVSTLKIQRTQQEDSAVYLCASSLRQVATDTQYFGPGTRLTVL.

V usage is TRBV7-2 and J usage is TRBJ2-7; 7 positions agree with TRBD2. CDR1 is SGHTA and CDR2 is FQGNSA in the germline V gene. CDR3 length: 14 residues. V dropped 5 bases and J dropped 0; count of bases not matched to a gene: 4. The CDR3 DNA follows: TGTGCCAGCAGCCCGGCGGGAGTCTCCTACGAGCAGTACTTC. This gives the protein CASSPAGVSYEQYF.

The genes are TRBV18 and TRBJ2-1, with D unclear. CDR3 length equals 14 residues. CDR1 and CDR2 (germline): KGHSH, LQKENI. Trimming took off 2 bases at V and 4 bases at J, with 9 bases between the two ends. CDR3 amino acids: CASSPAARYNEQFF. CDR3 bases: TGTGCCAGCTCACCAGCCGCTAGGTACAATGAGCAGTTCTTC.

The chain combines TRBV7-7 with TRBJ1-1; possible D gene TRBD1, 6 bases. This CDR3 comprises 19 residues. Germline V lookup: CDR1 SSHAT, CDR2 FNYEAQ (reference sequence). V was cut by 5 bases and J by 0 bases, with 25 bases left in between. The CDR3 DNA sequence: TGTGCCAGCAGCCCTCCCCCAGCCCAACAGGGAATTATGAACACTGAAGCTTTCTTT. Its translation is CASSPPPAQQGIMNTEAFF.

This chain connects TRBV5-1 to TRBJ2-2; D not resolved. Germline V gene data show CDR1 as SGHRS and CDR2 as YFSETQ. Between the trimmed V and J ends, which lost 2 bases and 1 base, there was a span of 9 bases. The CDR3 is 15 residues long. The CDR3 DNA reads as TGCGCCAGCAGCTTAGGCCTTCTGAACACCGGGGAGCTGTTTTTT. Residues: CASSLGLLNTGELFF.

J is TRBJ2-1 and V is TRBV10-3; 9 nucleotides match TRBD1. This CDR3 has 15 residues. CDR1 is ENHRY and CDR2 is SYGVKD in the germline V gene. The junction had 15 bases not matched to a gene; V was cut back by 11 bases and J by 7 bases. The CDR3 DNA sequence: TGTGCCGCGCAAAGGGAGGGACAGGGTAGGAATGAGCAGTTCTTC. This encodes CAAQREGQGRNEQFF.

Only a few counts were recorded for this clone. The gene calls are TRBV14 and TRBJ2-3; 14 nucleotides agree with TRBD2. Germline V gene data show CDR1 as SGHDN and CDR2 as FVKESK. Losses at the gene ends were 2 bases for V and 2 bases for J; bases not matched to a gene: 9. The CDR3 totals 19 residues. CDR3 bases: TGTGCCAGCAGCCAACGCGGACTAGCGGGAGGTACATTCACAGATACGCAGTATTTT. This encodes CASSQRGLAGGTFTDTQYF.

With respect to this clone: This specimen includes other DNA sequences encoding the same CDR3. The chain has TRBV20-1 and TRBJ2-7; 7 positions agree with TRBD1. With V trimmed by 6 bases and J by 3 bases, 2 bases remained unmatched. Germline CDR1 DFQATT, CDR2 SNEGSKA (reference sequence). The CDR3 covers 11 residues. CDR3 coding DNA: TGCAGTGCGAGGACAGGCTACGAGCAGTACTTC. Translated: CSARTGYEQYF.

The chain links TRBV30 to TRBJ2-3; 8 bases align to TRBD2. This CDR3 is built from 15 residues. Germline assignment: CDR1 GTSNPN and CDR2 SVGIG (reference sequence). The V gene end was trimmed by 2 bases and the J gene end by 4 bases; junction bases not matched to a gene: 8. DNA for the CDR3: TGTGCCTGGAGTCTAGGGCTAGCGGGCCCAGATACGCAGTATTTT. It is translated as CAWSLGLAGPDTQYF.

This chain uses TRBV11-1 with TRBJ2-2; D tentatively reads TRBD1 or TRBD2 (6 bases each). V was pared by 7 bases and J by 4 bases, with 16 bases between. This CDR3 is 15 amino acids long. From germline, CDR1 is SGHAT and CDR2 FQDESV (reference sequence). The CDR3: CASTPIEGGTGELFF. The CDR3 region has the DNA TGTGCCAGCACCCCTATTGAGGGGGGCACCGGGGAGCTGTTTTTT.

The chain carries TRBV7-2 and TRBJ2-5; 7 bases fit TRBD2. The end of the DNA aligns better with TRBJ2-7, so the J call may be wrong. The CDR3 runs 15 residues. Germline-derived CDR1 and CDR2 are SGHTA and FQGNSA. The CDR3 protein is CASSLDAGAPYEQYF. Here the CDR3 DNA reads TGTGCCAGCAGCTTAGACGCGGGAGCCCCCTACGAGCAGTACTTC.